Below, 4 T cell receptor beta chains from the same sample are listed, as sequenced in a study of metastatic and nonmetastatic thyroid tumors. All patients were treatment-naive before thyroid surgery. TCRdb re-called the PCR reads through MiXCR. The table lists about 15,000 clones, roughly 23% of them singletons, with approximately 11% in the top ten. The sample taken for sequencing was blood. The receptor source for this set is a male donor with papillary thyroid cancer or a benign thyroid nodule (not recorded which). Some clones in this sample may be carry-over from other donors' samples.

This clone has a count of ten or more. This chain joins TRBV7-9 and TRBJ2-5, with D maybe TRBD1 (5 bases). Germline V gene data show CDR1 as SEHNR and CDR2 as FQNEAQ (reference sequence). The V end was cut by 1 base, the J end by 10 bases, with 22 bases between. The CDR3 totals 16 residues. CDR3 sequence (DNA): TGTGCCAGCAGCTTAGTTTACGGCGAGCTAAAGGGGAACCAGTACTTC. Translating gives CASSLVYGELKGNQYF.

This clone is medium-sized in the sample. For the CDR3, the DNA is TGTGCCAGCAGCGATGGTGCCATGTATGGCTACACCTTC. Translation gives CASSDGAMYGYTF. The chain couples TRBV11-3 to TRBJ1-2; unclear D gene. The CDR3 consists of 13 residues. V lost 5 bases to trimming and J lost 5 bases, with 12 bases between them. Germline CDR1 reads SGHNT; CDR2 reads YENEEA. Drawing the rest from reference TRBV11-3 and TRBJ1-2, the complete variable domain is EAGVVQSPRYKIIEKKQPVAFWCNPISGHNTLYWYLQNLGQGPELLIRYENEEAVDDSQLPKDRFSAERLKGVDSTLKIQPAELGDSAVYLCASSDGAMYGYTFGSGTRLTVV.

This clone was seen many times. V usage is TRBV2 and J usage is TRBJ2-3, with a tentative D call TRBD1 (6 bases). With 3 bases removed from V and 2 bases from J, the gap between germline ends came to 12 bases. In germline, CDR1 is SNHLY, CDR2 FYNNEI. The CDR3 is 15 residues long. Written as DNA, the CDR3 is TGTGCCAGCAGTGACACAGGGATCCACACAGATACGCAGTATTTT. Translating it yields CASSDTGIHTDTQYF.

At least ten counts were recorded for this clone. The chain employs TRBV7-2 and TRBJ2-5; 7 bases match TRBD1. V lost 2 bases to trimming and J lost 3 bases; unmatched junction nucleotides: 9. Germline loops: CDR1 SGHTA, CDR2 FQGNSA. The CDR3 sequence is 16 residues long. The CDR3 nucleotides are TGTGCCAGCAGCTTACGTAGACAGGGAGCCGAAGAGACCCAGTACTTC. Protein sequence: CASSLRRQGAEETQYF.